The 2 T cell receptor beta chains below come from one sample, sequenced in a study of early T cells in non-severe SARS-CoV-2 infection. Via MiXCR, TCRdb re-called the 5' RACE reads, giving one row per CDR3 protein. The table lists fewer than 40,000 distinct CDR3 sequences, 4% to 5% of them singletons. The sample was whole blood. These receptors were taken from an adult who was a healthcare worker with PCR-confirmed SARS-CoV-2 infection or an uninfected control (not recorded which).

This clonotype has a count of ten or more. This sequence joins TRBV12-3 or TRBV12-4 and TRBJ2-3; 7 nucleotides agree with TRBD2. V shed 6 bases, J shed 4 bases, and the junction held 10 bases outside the gene matches. This CDR3 is built from 15 residues. The DNA for the CDR3 is TGTGCCAGCAGCATGAGCGGGAAAAGGGCAGATACGCAGTATTTT. Protein product: CASSMSGKRADTQYF.

This clonotype qualifies as medium-sized. The V gene is TRBV7-6, the J gene TRBJ2-7; D remains unclear. Germline CDR1 and CDR2: SGHVS and FNYEAQ. This CDR3 spans 11 amino acids. V shed 3 bases and J shed 7 bases, with 7 bases lying between them. As DNA, the CDR3 is TGTGCCAGCAGCTTTGAAGGAGAGCAGTACTTC. Protein: CASSFEGEQYF.